This TCR beta chain was recorded in a study of control samples from healthy donors and cancer patients. V was clipped by 2 bases and J by 0 bases, with 15 bases between them. The CDR3 is made up of 18 amino acids. Germline V gene sequence: CDR1 SGHRS, CDR2 YFSETQ. Sequenced by immunoSEQ multiplex PCR; TCRdb stores in-frame clones only, minus some. The repertoire table contains about 190,000 clones. Material for sequencing was blood. The receptor's source is a woman aged 25 to 39 in good health. The chain is built from TRBV5-1 and TRBJ2-6; no clear D gene. CDR3 loop: CASSLIGLASSGANVLTF. DNA for the CDR3: TGCGCCAGCAGCTTAATCGGCCTGGCGAGCTCTGGGGCCAACGTCCTGACTTTC.